These T cell receptor beta chains were read from a single sample in a study of CD8 T cells in ankylosing spondylitis. One entry per CDR3 protein results from TCRdb running MiXCR on the 5' RACE reads. The repertoire holds over 95,000 distinct CDR3 sequences, roughly 8.3% seen once, with about 9.6% in the top ten. Sequencing input: blood, either unsorted or a sorted T cell fraction (not recorded which). The source is a male donor with ankylosing spondylitis or in good health (not recorded which). The CDR3 runs from the conserved cysteine through the conserved F or W. Fields, in order: CDR3 protein, CDR3 DNA, D gene, clone size, V gene, J gene. A D gene is named only where the DNA matches it firmly. Size tells how often a clone was seen (once, few, many) or the class of an expanded clone, and some rows leave it out.

CDR3 protein: CASSLGGTSGSDIQYF
CDR3 DNA: TGTGCCAGCAGTTTAGGAGGGACTAGCGGGAGTGACATTCAGTACTTC
D gene: TRBD2
clone size: many
V gene: TRBV12-3/TRBV12-4
J gene: TRBJ2-4

CDR3 protein: CASSAGPTGEKLFF
CDR3 DNA: TGTGCCAGCAGCGCCGGGCCAACCGGTGAAAAACTGTTTTTT
D gene: NA
clone size: many
V gene: TRBV13
J gene: TRBJ1-4

CDR3 protein: CASSEWGVTGDGYTF
CDR3 DNA: TGCGCCAGCAGTGAGTGGGGAGTTACCGGAGATGGCTACACCTTC
D gene: NA
clone size: few
V gene: TRBV10-2
J gene: TRBJ1-2

CDR3 protein: CASSYIPTANTEAFF
CDR3 DNA: TGCGCCAGCAGCTACATCCCGACAGCGAACACTGAAGCTTTCTTT
D gene: NA
clone size: many
V gene: TRBV5-1
J gene: TRBJ1-1

CDR3 protein: CSAGGGLRASSTDTQYF
CDR3 DNA: TGCAGTGCTGGGGGGGGACTTCGGGCCTCGAGCACAGATACGCAGTATTTT
D gene: TRBD2
clone size: few
V gene: TRBV20-1
J gene: TRBJ2-3

CDR3 protein: CASSPLAGDGNEQFF
CDR3 DNA: TGTGCCAGCAGCCCCCTAGCGGGAGACGGGAATGAGCAGTTCTTC
D gene: TRBD2
clone size: many
V gene: TRBV3-1
J gene: TRBJ2-1

CDR3 protein: CASSSTRNNSPLHF
CDR3 DNA: TGTGCCAGCAGCTCGACAAGAAATAATTCACCCCTCCACTTT
D gene: NA
clone size: many
V gene: TRBV7-2
J gene: TRBJ1-6

CDR3 protein: CAISESGTTYYNEQFF
CDR3 DNA: TGTGCCATCAGTGAGTCCGGGACTACCTACTACAATGAGCAGTTCTTC
D gene: TRBD2
clone size: many
V gene: TRBV10-3
J gene: TRBJ2-1

CDR3 protein: CASSLVWDGFPGELFF
CDR3 DNA: TGTGCCAGCAGCTTGGTGTGGGACGGATTCCCCGGGGAGCTGTTTTTT
D gene: NA
clone size: NA
V gene: TRBV5-5
J gene: TRBJ2-2

CDR3 protein: CASSQEGAKNIQYF
CDR3 DNA: TGTGCCAGCAGCCAAGAGGGAGCCAAAAACATTCAGTACTTC
D gene: NA
clone size: many
V gene: TRBV3-1
J gene: TRBJ2-4

CDR3 protein: CSAREAGPQHF
CDR3 DNA: TGCAGTGCTAGAGAGGCCGGGCCCCAGCATTTT
D gene: NA
clone size: many
V gene: TRBV20-1
J gene: TRBJ1-5

CDR3 protein: CSARSILSYNEQFF
CDR3 DNA: TGCAGTGCCAGGAGCATCCTTTCTTACAATGAGCAGTTCTTC
D gene: NA
clone size: many
V gene: TRBV20-1
J gene: TRBJ2-1

CDR3 protein: CASSDERTLYSNQPQHF
CDR3 DNA: TGTGCCAGCAGTGACGAGAGGACGCTATATAGCAATCAGCCCCAGCATTTT
D gene: NA
clone size: NA
V gene: TRBV2
J gene: TRBJ1-5

CDR3 protein: CASSSPTGKHQPQHF
CDR3 DNA: TGTGCCAGTAGTAGCCCAACCGGGAAACATCAGCCCCAGCATTTT
D gene: NA
clone size: many
V gene: TRBV19
J gene: TRBJ1-5

CDR3 protein: CASSLGLTGTFTDTQYF
CDR3 DNA: TGCGCCAGCAGCCTGGGATTGACAGGGACCTTCACAGATACGCAGTATTTT
D gene: TRBD1
clone size: many
V gene: TRBV5-1
J gene: TRBJ2-3

CDR3 protein: CASSYSAGRNSGANVLTF
CDR3 DNA: TGTGCCAGCAGTTACTCTGCGGGACGGAACTCTGGGGCCAACGTCCTGACTTTC
D gene: NA
clone size: many
V gene: TRBV6-2/TRBV6-3
J gene: TRBJ2-6

CDR3 protein: CASSYSYRLRTYEQYF
CDR3 DNA: TGTGCCAGCAGTTACTCATACAGGCTTAGGACCTACGAGCAGTACTTC
D gene: NA
clone size: NA
V gene: TRBV6-2/TRBV6-3
J gene: TRBJ2-7

CDR3 protein: CASSELLTREAFF
CDR3 DNA: TGTGCCAGCAGTGAATTGCTCACTCGTGAAGCTTTCTTT
D gene: NA
clone size: many
V gene: TRBV25-1
J gene: TRBJ1-1

CDR3 protein: CASSQVSGGGQPQHF
CDR3 DNA: TGTGCCAGCAGCCAAGTTTCAGGGGGCGGTCAGCCCCAGCATTTT
D gene: TRBD1
clone size: many
V gene: TRBV3-1
J gene: TRBJ1-5

CDR3 protein: CSASGNQPQHF
CDR3 DNA: TGCAGTGCTAGCGGAAATCAGCCCCAGCATTTT
D gene: NA
clone size: many
V gene: TRBV20-1
J gene: TRBJ1-5

CDR3 protein: CASSLEGTSYEQYF
CDR3 DNA: TGTGCCAGCAGTTTAGAAGGGACTAGCTACGAGCAGTACTTC
D gene: TRBD2
clone size: NA
V gene: TRBV12-3/TRBV12-4
J gene: TRBJ2-7

CDR3 protein: CASSRTGGYQPQHF
CDR3 DNA: TGTGCCAGCAGCCGAACAGGGGGGTATCAGCCCCAGCATTTT
D gene: TRBD1
clone size: many
V gene: TRBV7-9
J gene: TRBJ1-5

CDR3 protein: CSARVTNYGYTF
CDR3 DNA: TGCAGTGCTAGGGTAACGAACTATGGCTACACCTTC
D gene: NA
clone size: NA
V gene: TRBV20-1
J gene: TRBJ1-2

CDR3 protein: CSAAGTSIDEQFF
CDR3 DNA: TGCAGTGCCGCCGGGACTAGCATCGATGAGCAGTTCTTC
D gene: TRBD2
clone size: many
V gene: TRBV20-1
J gene: TRBJ2-1

CDR3 protein: CSLNGGGNNEQFF
CDR3 DNA: TGCAGCCTCAACGGAGGGGGCAACAATGAGCAGTTCTTC
D gene: NA
clone size: many
V gene: TRBV29-1
J gene: TRBJ2-1

CDR3 protein: CASSLAGRGREAFF
CDR3 DNA: TGTGCCAGCAGTTTAGCGGGAAGGGGGCGCGAAGCTTTCTTT
D gene: TRBD1
clone size: many
V gene: TRBV12-3/TRBV12-4
J gene: TRBJ1-1

CDR3 protein: CSARDTGVYTYEQYF
CDR3 DNA: TGCAGTGCTAGAGACACAGGGGTTTATACCTACGAGCAGTACTTC
D gene: TRBD1
clone size: many
V gene: TRBV20-1
J gene: TRBJ2-7

CDR3 protein: CSVERSSRTGEQYF
CDR3 DNA: TGCAGCGTTGAAAGGTCGTCCCGAACTGGGGAGCAGTACTTC
D gene: NA
clone size: many
V gene: TRBV29-1
J gene: TRBJ2-7

CDR3 protein: CAMGPGLLCWTGTNEKLFF
CDR3 DNA: TGTGCCATGGGCCCCGGGCTCCTCTGCTGGACAGGAACTAATGAAAAACTGTTTTTT
D gene: TRBD1
clone size: few
V gene: TRBV28
J gene: TRBJ1-4

CDR3 protein: CASSPQGGDTEAFF
CDR3 DNA: TGTGCCAGCAGCCCACAGGGAGGGGACACTGAAGCTTTCTTT
D gene: NA
clone size: many
V gene: TRBV7-8
J gene: TRBJ1-1

CDR3 protein: CASSLVGRLNTEAFF
CDR3 DNA: TGTGCCAGCAGCTTAGTTGGCAGGTTGAACACTGAAGCTTTCTTT
D gene: NA
clone size: many
V gene: TRBV11-2
J gene: TRBJ1-1

CDR3 protein: CASSGPTGNYGYTF
CDR3 DNA: TGTGCCAGCAGTGGCCCCACAGGGAACTATGGCTACACCTTC
D gene: NA
clone size: many
V gene: TRBV28
J gene: TRBJ1-2

CDR3 protein: CASSFGDNEKLFF
CDR3 DNA: TGCGCCAGCAGCTTCGGGGATAATGAAAAACTGTTTTTT
D gene: NA
clone size: few
V gene: TRBV5-1
J gene: TRBJ1-4

CDR3 protein: CASSYSTEQETQYF
CDR3 DNA: TGTGCCAGCAGTTACTCGACCGAGCAAGAGACCCAGTACTTC
D gene: NA
clone size: many
V gene: TRBV6-2/TRBV6-3
J gene: TRBJ2-5

CDR3 protein: CATSRDRLAGVNEQFF
CDR3 DNA: TGTGCCACCAGCAGAGATAGACTAGCGGGAGTCAATGAGCAGTTCTTC
D gene: TRBD2
clone size: many
V gene: TRBV15
J gene: TRBJ2-1

CDR3 protein: CSVAPGTSGRGEQFF
CDR3 DNA: TGCAGCGTTGCACCGGGGACTAGCGGGAGAGGTGAGCAGTTCTTC
D gene: TRBD2
clone size: NA
V gene: TRBV29-1
J gene: TRBJ2-1

CDR3 protein: CASSLGVGAETQYF
CDR3 DNA: TGTGCCAGCAGCTTAGGTGTAGGAGCGGAGACCCAGTACTTC
D gene: NA
clone size: NA
V gene: TRBV11-2
J gene: TRBJ2-5

CDR3 protein: CASSARDKSYEQYF
CDR3 DNA: TGTGCCAGCAGCGCCCGGGACAAGAGCTACGAGCAGTACTTC
D gene: NA
clone size: few
V gene: TRBV3-1
J gene: TRBJ2-7

CDR3 protein: CASSVAYGYTF
CDR3 DNA: TGTGCCAGCAGTGTGGCCTATGGCTACACCTTC
D gene: NA
clone size: NA
V gene: TRBV6-2/TRBV6-3
J gene: TRBJ1-2

CDR3 protein: CASSFQRGGLETQYF
CDR3 DNA: TGTGCCAGCAGTTTTCAGCGGGGGGGCCTAGAGACCCAGTACTTC
D gene: TRBD2
clone size: NA
V gene: TRBV12-3/TRBV12-4
J gene: TRBJ2-5

CDR3 protein: CASSLRRARANEQFF
CDR3 DNA: TGTGCCAGCAGCCTACGGAGAGCTAGAGCCAATGAGCAGTTCTTC
D gene: NA
clone size: many
V gene: TRBV7-9
J gene: TRBJ2-1

CDR3 protein: CASRPGQGDGYTF
CDR3 DNA: TGTGCCAGCCGACCGGGACAGGGAGATGGCTACACCTTC
D gene: TRBD1
clone size: many
V gene: TRBV27
J gene: TRBJ1-2

CDR3 protein: CSVGGEGYTF
CDR3 DNA: TGCAGCGTTGGGGGGGAAGGCTACACCTTC
D gene: NA
clone size: NA
V gene: TRBV29-1
J gene: TRBJ1-2

CDR3 protein: CASSLSGGGDTQYF
CDR3 DNA: TGTGCCAGCAGCTTGTCCGGGGGAGGAGATACGCAGTATTTT
D gene: NA
clone size: many
V gene: TRBV5-6
J gene: TRBJ2-3

CDR3 protein: CSARRRGQGGHGYTF
CDR3 DNA: TGCAGTGCTAGACGCCGGGGACAGGGGGGGCATGGCTACACCTTC
D gene: TRBD1
clone size: many
V gene: TRBV20-1
J gene: TRBJ1-2